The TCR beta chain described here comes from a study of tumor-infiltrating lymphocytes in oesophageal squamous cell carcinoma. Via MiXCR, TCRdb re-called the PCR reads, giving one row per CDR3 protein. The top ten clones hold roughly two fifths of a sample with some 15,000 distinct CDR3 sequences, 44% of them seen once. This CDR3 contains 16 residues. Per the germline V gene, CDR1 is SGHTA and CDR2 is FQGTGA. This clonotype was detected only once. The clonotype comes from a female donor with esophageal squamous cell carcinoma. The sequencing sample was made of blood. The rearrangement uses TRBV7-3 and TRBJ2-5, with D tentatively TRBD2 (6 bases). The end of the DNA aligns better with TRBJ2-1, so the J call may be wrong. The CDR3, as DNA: TGTGCCAGCAGCTTATGGGGGGAGACCTCCTACAATGAGCAGTTCTTC. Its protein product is CASSLWGETSYNEQFF.